These 13 T cell receptor beta chains were all obtained from the same sample, sequenced in a study of CD8+CD57+ T cells in acquired aplastic anemia. For CDR3 and TCR beta VDJ profiling, genomic DNA was the template used. TCRdb redid the calling of the reads with MiXCR, one entry per CDR3 protein. The sample carries around 250,000 distinct CDR3 sequences, roughly 50% recorded once. The sample was sorted CD4+, CD8+, or CD8+CD57+ T cells (not recorded which) from PBMCs. These receptors were taken from a human donor with severe aplastic anemia or a healthy control (not recorded which).

This chain connects TRBV7-3 to TRBJ1-1; D not certain. V was cut by 5 bases and J by 7 bases, with 14 bases left in between. The CDR3 runs to 13 residues. Germline lookup yields CDR1 SGHTA and CDR2 FQGTGA. The CDR3 loop reads CASSPNGVYEAFF. DNA of the CDR3: TGTGCCAGCAGCCCCAATGGTGTTTATGAAGCTTTCTTT. The full variable domain, rest sourced from reference TRBV7-3 and TRBJ1-1, is GAGVSQTPSNKVTEKGKYVELRCDPISGHTALYWYRQSLGQGPEFLIYFQGTGAADDSGLPNDRFFAVRPEGSVSTLKIQRTERGDSAVYLCASSPNGVYEAFFGQGTRLTVV.

The rearrangement joins TRBV7-9 to TRBJ1-2; 7 bases align to TRBD1. The trim removed 5 bases at V and 2 bases at J, leaving 2 bases unmatched. CDR3 size: 13 residues. Germline V gene lookup returns CDR1 SEHNR and CDR2 FQNEAQ (reference sequence). The CDR3 coding sequence is TGTGCCAGCAGCCGCAGGGGGAACTATGGCTACACCTTC. This sequence encodes CASSRRGNYGYTF.

This clonotype was detected many times. CDR3 loop: CASSTFALTHPQHF. The CDR3 nucleotides read TGTGCCAGCAGCACCTTCGCCTTGACCCACCCCCAGCATTTT. The chain joins TRBV2 to TRBJ1-5; D call uncertain. The CDR3 sequence is 14 residues long. Trimming pared 6 bases from V and 10 bases from J, leaving 19 bases between. From germline, CDR1 is SNHLY and CDR2 FYNNEI.

V usage is TRBV6-5 and J usage is TRBJ1-5, with unresolved D. Germline CDR1 and CDR2: MNHEY and SVGAGI. Trimming left V 8 bases short and J 5 bases short, with 7 bases between. The CDR3 is made up of 11 amino acids. The CDR3 region has the DNA TGTGCCAGCGGTCGGGATCAGCCCCAGCATTTT. This gives the protein CASGRDQPQHF.

For this clonotype: Here the CDR3 omits its conserved ending phenylalanine or tryptophan, so a read error is the likely source. The limits of the CDR3 on the DNA are not certain, so only TCRdb's listed CDR3 is given. The gene calls are TRBV7-3 and TRBJ1-2; TRBD1, as called in the table, went unchecked against the DNA. The germline V gene has CDR1 SGHTA and CDR2 FQGTGA. From its first to its last residue, the CDR3 has 13 amino acids. This CDR3 is CASSLRGQGAAAL.

The V gene is TRBV4-2, the J gene TRBJ2-3; 8 bases agree with TRBD1. Germline V gene sequence: CDR1 LGHNA, CDR2 YNFKEQ. After removal of 7 bases from V and 11 bases from J, the junction contained 17 bases not matched to a gene. The CDR3 runs 15 residues. As DNA, the CDR3 is TGTGCCAGCACGCCAAAAGCAGGGGGCTCGTGCGAGCAGTATTTT. This sequence encodes CASTPKAGGSCEQYF.

CDR3 region: CASSGDRGNEQYF. DNA for the CDR3: TGTGCCAGCAGTGGGGACAGGGGTAACGAGCAGTACTTC. V usage is TRBV25-1 and J usage is TRBJ2-7, with TRBD1 matching 10 bases. This CDR3 has 13 residues. Trimming cost V 4 bases and J 5 bases; bases outside gene matches: 2. Germline CDR1 and CDR2: MGHDK and SYGVNS.

This chain links TRBV7-9 with TRBJ1-4; 9 nucleotides line up with TRBD1. With 5 bases clipped from V and 0 bases from J, the junction kept 10 bases outside the gene matches. This CDR3 has 18 amino acids. The germline V gene has CDR1 SEHNR and CDR2 FQNEAQ (reference sequence). The CDR3 loop reads CASSKKRDRVATNEKLFF. The CDR3 nucleotides are TGTGCCAGCAGCAAAAAACGGGACAGGGTGGCAACTAATGAAAAACTGTTTTTT.

In DNA form, the CDR3 reads TGTGCCAGCAGCTGCACGGTGTTTCATCCGAACGAGCAGTACTTC. Translated, it gives CASSCTVFHPNEQYF. The chain recombines TRBV7-9 with TRBJ2-7, with no clear D. V shed 4 bases and J shed 5 bases, with 18 bases lying between them. Germline CDR1 and CDR2: SEHNR and FQNEAQ (reference sequence). The CDR3 contains 15 residues.

Remarks on this clonotype: One end of the junction does not line up with germline, which may come from a read error. This chain joins TRBV5-8 and TRBJ1-2; no definite D call. Germline V gene lookup returns CDR1 SGHTS and CDR2 YDEGEE. The CDR3 has 13 residues. The CDR3 here is CARSLAEFYGYTF. The CDR3 bases are TGTGCCAGAAGCTTGGCGGAATTCTATGGCTACACCTTC.

The chain recombines TRBV12-3 or TRBV12-4 with TRBJ2-5, with D perhaps given as TRBD1 or TRBD2 (5 bases each). There are 14 residues in the CDR3. With 5 bases removed from V and 7 bases from J, the gap between germline ends came to 17 bases. CDR3 protein: CASSTRDGEWTQYF. The CDR3 DNA is TGTGCCAGCAGTACCCGGGACGGGGAGTGGACCCAGTACTTC.

This sequence joins TRBV2 and TRBJ1-2; the D gene is possibly TRBD1 (5 bases). The V end lost 3 bases, the J end lost 2 bases, and 7 bases lay between the germline ends. The CDR3 has 13 residues. Germline CDR1 reads SNHLY; CDR2 reads FYNNEI. In nucleotides, the CDR3 is TGTGCCAGCAGTGAGGGACGGAACTATGGCTACACCTTC. This codes for CASSEGRNYGYTF.

As to this clonotype: The conserved phenylalanine or tryptophan normally closing the CDR3 is absent here, so this likely arose from a read error. The chain combines TRBV6-1 with TRBJ2-3; TRBD1 matches at 8 bases. The junction had 11 bases not matched to a gene; V was cut back by 8 bases and J by 1 base. The CDR3 is 16 residues long. Germline V gene data show CDR1 as MNHNS and CDR2 as SASEGT. CDR3 bases: TGTGCCAGCGGGGCCGGGACAGGAAGAGGCACAGATACGCAGTATCTT. As protein: CASGAGTGRGTDTQYL.